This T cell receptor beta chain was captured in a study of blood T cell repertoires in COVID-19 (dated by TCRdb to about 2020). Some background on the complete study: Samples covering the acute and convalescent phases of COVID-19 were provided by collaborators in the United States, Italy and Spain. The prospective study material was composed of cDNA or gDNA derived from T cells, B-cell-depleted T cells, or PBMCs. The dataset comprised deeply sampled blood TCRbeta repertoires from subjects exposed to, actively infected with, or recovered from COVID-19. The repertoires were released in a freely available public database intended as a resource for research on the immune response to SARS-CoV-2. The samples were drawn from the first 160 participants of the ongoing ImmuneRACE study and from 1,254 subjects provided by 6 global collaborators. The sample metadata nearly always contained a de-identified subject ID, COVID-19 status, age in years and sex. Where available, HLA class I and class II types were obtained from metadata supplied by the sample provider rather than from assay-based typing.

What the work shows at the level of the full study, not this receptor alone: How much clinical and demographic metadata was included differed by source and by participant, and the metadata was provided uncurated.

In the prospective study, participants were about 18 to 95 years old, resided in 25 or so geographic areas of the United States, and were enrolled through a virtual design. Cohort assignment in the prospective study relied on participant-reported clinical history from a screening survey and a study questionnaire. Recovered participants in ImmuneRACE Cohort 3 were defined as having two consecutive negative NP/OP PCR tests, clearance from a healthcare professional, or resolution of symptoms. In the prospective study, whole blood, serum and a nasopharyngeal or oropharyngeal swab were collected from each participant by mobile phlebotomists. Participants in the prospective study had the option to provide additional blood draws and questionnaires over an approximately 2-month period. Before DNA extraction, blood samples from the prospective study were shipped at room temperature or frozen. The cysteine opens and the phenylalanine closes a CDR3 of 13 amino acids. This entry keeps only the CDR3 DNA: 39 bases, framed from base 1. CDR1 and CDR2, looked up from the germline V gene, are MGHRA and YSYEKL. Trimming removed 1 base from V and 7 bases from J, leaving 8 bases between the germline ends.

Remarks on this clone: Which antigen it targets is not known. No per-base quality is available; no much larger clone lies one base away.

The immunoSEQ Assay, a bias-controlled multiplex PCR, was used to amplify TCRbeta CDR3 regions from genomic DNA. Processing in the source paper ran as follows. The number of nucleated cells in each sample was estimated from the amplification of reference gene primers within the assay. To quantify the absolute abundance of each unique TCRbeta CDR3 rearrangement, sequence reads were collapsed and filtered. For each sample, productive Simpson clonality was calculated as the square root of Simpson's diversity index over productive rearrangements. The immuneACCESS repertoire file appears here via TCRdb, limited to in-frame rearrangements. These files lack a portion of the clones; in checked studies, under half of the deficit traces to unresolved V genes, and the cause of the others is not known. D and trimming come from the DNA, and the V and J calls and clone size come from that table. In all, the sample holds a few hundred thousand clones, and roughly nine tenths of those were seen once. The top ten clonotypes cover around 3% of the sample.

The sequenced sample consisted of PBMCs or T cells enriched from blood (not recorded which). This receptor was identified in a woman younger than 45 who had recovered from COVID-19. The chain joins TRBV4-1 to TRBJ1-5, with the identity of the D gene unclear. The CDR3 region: CASSQAGKQPQHF. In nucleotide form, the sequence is TGCGCCAGCAGCCAAGCGGGGAAACAGCCCCAGCATTTT.